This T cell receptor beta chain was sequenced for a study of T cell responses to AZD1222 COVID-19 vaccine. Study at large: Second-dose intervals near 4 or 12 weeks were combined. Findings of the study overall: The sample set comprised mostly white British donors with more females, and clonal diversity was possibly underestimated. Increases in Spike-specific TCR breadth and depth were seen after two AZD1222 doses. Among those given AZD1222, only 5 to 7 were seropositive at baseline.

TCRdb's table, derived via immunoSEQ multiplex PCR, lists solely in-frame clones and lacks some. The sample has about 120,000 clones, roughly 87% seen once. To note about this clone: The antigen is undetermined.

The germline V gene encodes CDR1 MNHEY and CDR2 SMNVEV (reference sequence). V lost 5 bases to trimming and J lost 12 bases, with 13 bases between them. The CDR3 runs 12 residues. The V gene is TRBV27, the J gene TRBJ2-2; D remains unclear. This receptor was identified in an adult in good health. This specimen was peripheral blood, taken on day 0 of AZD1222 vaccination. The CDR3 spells CASSELFGQLFF. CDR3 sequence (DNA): TGTGCCAGCAGTGAGCTCTTCGGACAGCTGTTTTTT.